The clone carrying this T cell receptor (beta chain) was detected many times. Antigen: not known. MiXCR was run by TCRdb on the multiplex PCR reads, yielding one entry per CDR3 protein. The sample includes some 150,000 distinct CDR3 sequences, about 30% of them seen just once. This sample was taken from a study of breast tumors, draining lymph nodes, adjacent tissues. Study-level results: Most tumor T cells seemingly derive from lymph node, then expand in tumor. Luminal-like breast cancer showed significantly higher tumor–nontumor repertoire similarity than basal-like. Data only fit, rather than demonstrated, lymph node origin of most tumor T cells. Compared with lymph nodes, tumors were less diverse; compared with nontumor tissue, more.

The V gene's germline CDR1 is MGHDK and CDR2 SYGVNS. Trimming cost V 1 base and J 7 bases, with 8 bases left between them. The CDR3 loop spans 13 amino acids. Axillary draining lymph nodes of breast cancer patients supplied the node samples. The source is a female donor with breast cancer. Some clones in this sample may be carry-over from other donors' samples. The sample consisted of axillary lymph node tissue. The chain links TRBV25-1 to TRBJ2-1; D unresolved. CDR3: CASSELGLNEQFF. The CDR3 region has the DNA TGTGCCAGCAGTGAATTGGGCTTAAATGAGCAGTTCTTC.